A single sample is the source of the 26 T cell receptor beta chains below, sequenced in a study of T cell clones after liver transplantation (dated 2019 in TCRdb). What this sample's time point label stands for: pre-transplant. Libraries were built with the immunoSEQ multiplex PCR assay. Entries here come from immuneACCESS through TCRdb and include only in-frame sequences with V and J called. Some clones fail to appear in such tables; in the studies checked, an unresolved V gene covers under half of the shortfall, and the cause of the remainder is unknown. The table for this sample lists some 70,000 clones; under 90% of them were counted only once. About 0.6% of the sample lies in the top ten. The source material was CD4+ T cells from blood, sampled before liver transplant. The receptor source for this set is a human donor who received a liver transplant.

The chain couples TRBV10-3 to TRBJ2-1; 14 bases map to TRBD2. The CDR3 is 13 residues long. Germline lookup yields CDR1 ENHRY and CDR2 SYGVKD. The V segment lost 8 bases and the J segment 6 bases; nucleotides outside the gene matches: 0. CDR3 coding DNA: TGTGCCATCGGGACTAGCGGGAGCAATGAGCAGTTCTTC. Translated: CAIGTSGSNEQFF.

The CDR3 sequence is CAWSLTGNTEAFF. The CDR3, as DNA: TGTGCCTGGAGTTTAACAGGGAACACTGAAGCTTTCTTT. The chain employs TRBV30 and TRBJ1-1; tentatively, D is TRBD1 (5 bases). Trimming took 2 bases from V and 1 from J, leaving 8 bases between them. The germline V gene encodes CDR1 GTSNPN and CDR2 SVGIG (reference sequence). The CDR3 runs to 13 residues.

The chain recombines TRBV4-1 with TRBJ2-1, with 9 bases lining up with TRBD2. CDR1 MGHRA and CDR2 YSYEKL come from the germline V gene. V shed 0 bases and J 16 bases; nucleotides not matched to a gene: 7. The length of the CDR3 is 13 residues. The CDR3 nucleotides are TGCGCCAGCAGCCAAGAGGCAAGGACTAGCGTATTCTTC. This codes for CASSQEARTSVFF.

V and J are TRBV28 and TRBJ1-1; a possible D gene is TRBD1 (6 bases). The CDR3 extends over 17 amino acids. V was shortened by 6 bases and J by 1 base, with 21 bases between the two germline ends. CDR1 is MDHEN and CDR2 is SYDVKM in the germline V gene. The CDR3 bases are TGTGCCAGCAGAACCCTCGGGGCAGGGGAAAGGAACACTGAAGCTTTCTTT. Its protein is CASRTLGAGERNTEAFF.

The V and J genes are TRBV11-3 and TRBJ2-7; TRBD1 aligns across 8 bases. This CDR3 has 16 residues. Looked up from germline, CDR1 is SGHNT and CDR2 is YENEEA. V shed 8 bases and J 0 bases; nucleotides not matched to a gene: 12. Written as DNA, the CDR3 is TGTGCCAGCCCCCGGAAAGGGACAGGCATCTCCTACGAGCAGTACTTC. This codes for CASPRKGTGISYEQYF.

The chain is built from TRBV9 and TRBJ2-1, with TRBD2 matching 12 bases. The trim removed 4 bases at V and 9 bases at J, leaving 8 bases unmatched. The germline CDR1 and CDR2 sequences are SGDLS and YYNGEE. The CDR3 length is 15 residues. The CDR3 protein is CASSPLAGGGGEQFF. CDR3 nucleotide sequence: TGTGCCAGCAGCCCCCTAGCGGGAGGGGGGGGTGAGCAGTTCTTC.

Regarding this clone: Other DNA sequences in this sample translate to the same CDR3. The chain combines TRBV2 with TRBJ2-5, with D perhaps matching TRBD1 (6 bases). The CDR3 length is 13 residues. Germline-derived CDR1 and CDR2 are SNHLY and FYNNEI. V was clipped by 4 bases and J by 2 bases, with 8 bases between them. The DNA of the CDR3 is TGTGCCAGCAGTGGGGGGCTACAAGAGACCCAGTACTTC. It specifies CASSGGLQETQYF.

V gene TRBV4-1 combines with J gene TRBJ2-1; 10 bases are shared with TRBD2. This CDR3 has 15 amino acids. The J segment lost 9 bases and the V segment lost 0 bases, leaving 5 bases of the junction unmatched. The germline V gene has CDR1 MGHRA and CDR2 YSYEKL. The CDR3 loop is CASSQERLAGVEQFF. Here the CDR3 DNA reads TGCGCCAGCAGCCAAGAGCGGCTAGCGGGAGTTGAGCAGTTCTTC.

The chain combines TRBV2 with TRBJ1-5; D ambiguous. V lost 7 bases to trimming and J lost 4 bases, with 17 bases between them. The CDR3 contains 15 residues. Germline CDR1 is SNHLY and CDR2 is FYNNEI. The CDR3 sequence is CASKVGRYENQPQHF. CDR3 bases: TGTGCCAGCAAAGTGGGGAGATATGAGAATCAGCCCCAGCATTTT.

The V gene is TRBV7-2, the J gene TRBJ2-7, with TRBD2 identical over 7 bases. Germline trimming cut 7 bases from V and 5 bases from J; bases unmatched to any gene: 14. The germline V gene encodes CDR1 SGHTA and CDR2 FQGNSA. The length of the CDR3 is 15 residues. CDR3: CASTRMGEGPHEQYF. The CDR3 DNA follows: TGTGCCAGCACTAGAATGGGGGAGGGCCCCCACGAGCAGTACTTC. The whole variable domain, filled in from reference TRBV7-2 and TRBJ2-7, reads GAGVSQSPSNKVTEKGKDVELRCDPISGHTALYWYRQSLGQGLEFLIYFQGNSAPDKSGLPSDRFSAERTGGSVSTLTIQRTQQEDSAVYLCASTRMGEGPHEQYFGPGTRLTVT.

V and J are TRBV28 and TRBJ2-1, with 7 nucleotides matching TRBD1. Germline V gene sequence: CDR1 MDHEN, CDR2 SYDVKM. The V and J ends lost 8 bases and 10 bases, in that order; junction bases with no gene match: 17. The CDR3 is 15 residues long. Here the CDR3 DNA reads TGTGCCAGCGGGTTAGGGGTCCGACAGGGTTTGGAGCAGTTCTTC. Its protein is CASGLGVRQGLEQFF.

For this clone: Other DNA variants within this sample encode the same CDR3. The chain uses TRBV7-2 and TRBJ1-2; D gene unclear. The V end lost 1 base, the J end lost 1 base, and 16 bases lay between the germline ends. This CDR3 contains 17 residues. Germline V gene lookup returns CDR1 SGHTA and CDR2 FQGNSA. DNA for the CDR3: TGTGCCAGCAGCTTAGATCAGGCAGGAGCTTTTAACTATGGCTACACCTTC. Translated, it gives CASSLDQAGAFNYGYTF.

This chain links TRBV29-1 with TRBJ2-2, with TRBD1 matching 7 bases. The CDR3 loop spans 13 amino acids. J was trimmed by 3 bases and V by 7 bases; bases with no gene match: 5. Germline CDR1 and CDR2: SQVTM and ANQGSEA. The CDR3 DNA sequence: TGCAGCGACCCGGGACAGCACACCGGGGAGCTGTTTTTT. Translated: CSDPGQHTGELFF.

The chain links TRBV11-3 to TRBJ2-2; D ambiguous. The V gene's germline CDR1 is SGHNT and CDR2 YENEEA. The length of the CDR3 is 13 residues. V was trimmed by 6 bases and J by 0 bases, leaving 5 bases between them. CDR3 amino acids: CASRGPNTGELFF. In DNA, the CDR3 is TGTGCCAGCAGAGGGCCGAACACCGGGGAGCTGTTTTTT.

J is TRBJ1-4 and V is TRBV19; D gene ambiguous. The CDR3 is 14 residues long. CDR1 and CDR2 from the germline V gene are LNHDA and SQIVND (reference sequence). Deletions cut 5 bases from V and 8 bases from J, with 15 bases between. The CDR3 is CASSPWAEGEKLFF. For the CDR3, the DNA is TGTGCCAGTAGTCCCTGGGCAGAAGGAGAAAAACTGTTTTTT.

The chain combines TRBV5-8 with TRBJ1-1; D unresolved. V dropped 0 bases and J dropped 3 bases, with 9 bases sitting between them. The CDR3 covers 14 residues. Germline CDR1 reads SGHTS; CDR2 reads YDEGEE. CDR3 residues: CASSLGTIYTEAFF. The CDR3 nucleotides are TGTGCCAGCAGCTTGGGAACCATTTACACTGAAGCTTTCTTT.

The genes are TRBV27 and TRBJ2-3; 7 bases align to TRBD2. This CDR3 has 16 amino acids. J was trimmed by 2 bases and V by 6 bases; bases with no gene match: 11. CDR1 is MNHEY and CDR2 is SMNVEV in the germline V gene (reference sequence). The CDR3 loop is CASRPLTGGITDTQYF. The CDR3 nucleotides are TGTGCCAGCAGACCCCTGACGGGAGGCATCACAGATACGCAGTATTTT.

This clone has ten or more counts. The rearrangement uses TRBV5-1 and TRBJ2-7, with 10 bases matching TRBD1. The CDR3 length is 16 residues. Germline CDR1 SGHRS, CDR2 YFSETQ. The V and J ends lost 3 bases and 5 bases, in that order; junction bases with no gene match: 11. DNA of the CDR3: TGCGCCAGCAGCTGGACCGGTGGGACAGGGGTCCACGAGCAGTACTTC. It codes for CASSWTGGTGVHEQYF.

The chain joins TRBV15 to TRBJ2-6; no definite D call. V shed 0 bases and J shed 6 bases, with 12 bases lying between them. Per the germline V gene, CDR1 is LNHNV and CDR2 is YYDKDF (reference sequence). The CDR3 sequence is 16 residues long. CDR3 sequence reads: CATSRDRAGTANVLTF. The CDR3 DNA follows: TGTGCCACCAGCAGAGATCGCGCAGGCACGGCCAACGTCCTGACTTTC. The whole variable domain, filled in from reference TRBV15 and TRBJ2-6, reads DAMVIQNPRYQVTQFGKPVTLSCSQTLNHNVMYWYQQKSSQAPKLLFHYYDKDFNNEADTPDNFQSRRPNTSFCFLDIRSPGLGDTAMYLCATSRDRAGTANVLTFGAGSRLTVL.

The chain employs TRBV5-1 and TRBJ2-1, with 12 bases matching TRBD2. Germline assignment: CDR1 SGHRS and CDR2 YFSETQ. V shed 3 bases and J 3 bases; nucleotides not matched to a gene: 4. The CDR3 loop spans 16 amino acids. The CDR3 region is CASSSGGLAGYNEQFF. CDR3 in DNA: TGCGCCAGCAGCTCCGGGGGACTAGCGGGCTACAATGAGCAGTTCTTC. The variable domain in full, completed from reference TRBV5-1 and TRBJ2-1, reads KAGVTQTPRYLIKTRGQQVTLSCSPISGHRSVSWYQQTPGQGLQFLFEYFSETQRNKGNFPGRFSGRQFSNSRSEMNVSTLELGDSALYLCASSSGGLAGYNEQFFGPGTRLTVL.

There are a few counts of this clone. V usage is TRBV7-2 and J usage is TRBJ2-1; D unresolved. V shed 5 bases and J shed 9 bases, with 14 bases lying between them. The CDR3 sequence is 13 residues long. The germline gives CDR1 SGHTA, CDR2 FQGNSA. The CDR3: CASSLKGIGEQFF. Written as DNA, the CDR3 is TGTGCCAGCAGCCTCAAGGGTATAGGTGAGCAGTTCTTC.

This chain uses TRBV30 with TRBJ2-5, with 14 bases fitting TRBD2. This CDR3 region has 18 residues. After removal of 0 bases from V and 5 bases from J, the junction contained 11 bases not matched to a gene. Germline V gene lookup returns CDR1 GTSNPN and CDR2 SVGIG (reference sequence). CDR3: CAWSVVLRLAGGLETQYF. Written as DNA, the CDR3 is TGTGCCTGGAGTGTAGTCCTCCGACTAGCGGGAGGGCTCGAGACCCAGTACTTC.

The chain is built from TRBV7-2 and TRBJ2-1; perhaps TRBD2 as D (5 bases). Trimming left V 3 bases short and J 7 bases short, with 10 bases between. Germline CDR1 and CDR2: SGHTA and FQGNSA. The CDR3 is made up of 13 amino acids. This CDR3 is CASSLFRGNEQFF. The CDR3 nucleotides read TGTGCCAGCAGCTTGTTTCGGGGAAATGAGCAGTTCTTC.

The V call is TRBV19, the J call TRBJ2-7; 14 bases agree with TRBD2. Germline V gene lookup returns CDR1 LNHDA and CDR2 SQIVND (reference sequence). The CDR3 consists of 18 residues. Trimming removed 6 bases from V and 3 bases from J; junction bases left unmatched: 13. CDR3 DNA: TGTGCCAGTAGCGCAACTATCGGGACTAGCGGGAGTGTCTACGAGCAGTACTTC. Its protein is CASSATIGTSGSVYEQYF.

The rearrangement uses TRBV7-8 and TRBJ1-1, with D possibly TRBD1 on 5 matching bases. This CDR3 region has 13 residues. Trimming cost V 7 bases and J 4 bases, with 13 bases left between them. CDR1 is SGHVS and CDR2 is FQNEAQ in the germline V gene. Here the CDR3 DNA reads TGTGCCAGCACTCGACAGAGCCTCACTGAAGCTTTCTTT. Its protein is CASTRQSLTEAFF.

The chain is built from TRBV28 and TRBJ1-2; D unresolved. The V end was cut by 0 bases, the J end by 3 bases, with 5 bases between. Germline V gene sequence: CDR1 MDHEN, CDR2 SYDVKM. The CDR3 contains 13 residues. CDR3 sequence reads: CASSLWGDYGYTF. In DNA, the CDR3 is TGTGCCAGCAGTTTATGGGGTGACTATGGCTACACCTTC.